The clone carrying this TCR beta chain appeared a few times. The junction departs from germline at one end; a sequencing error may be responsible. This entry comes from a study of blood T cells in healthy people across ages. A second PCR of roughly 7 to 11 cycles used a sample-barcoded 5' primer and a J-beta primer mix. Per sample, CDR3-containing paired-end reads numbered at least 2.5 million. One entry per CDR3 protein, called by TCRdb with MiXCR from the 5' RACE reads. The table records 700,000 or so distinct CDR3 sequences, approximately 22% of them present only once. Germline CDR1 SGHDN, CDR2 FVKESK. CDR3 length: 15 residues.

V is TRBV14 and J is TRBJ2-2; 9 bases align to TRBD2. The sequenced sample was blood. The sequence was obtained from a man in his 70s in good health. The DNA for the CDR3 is TGTGCCAGCAGCCACAGCGGGGGGAGCACCGGGGAACTGTTTTTT. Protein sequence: CASSHSGGSTGELFF.